The 31 T cell receptor beta chains in this list originate from one sample, sequenced in a study of blood T cell repertoires in COVID-19. Libraries were prepared by immunoSEQ multiplex PCR; TCRdb keeps only in-frame clonotypes and omits some of them. This table has about 200,000 clones, 80% to 85% appearing once. The sequencing input was PBMCs or T cells enriched from blood (not recorded which). Receptors originate from a middle-aged man who had recovered from COVID-19.

The chain uses TRBV10-3 and TRBJ2-7; weak D call: TRBD1 (6 bases). The V and J ends lost 3 bases and 1 base respectively, with 10 bases between them. The germline gives CDR1 ENHRY, CDR2 SYGVKD. The CDR3 consists of 14 residues. CDR3 region: CAISDTDRSYEQYF. In DNA, the CDR3 is TGTGCCATCAGTGACACGGACAGATCCTACGAGCAGTACTTC.

J is TRBJ1-2 and V is TRBV29-1; 7 bases fit TRBD1. Germline V gene sequence: CDR1 SQVTM, CDR2 ANQGSEA. V lost 7 bases to trimming and J lost 13 bases; unmatched junction nucleotides: 12. The CDR3 contains 11 residues. CDR3 bases: TGCAGCGCCTGGGACAGCGGGTCAACCACCTTC. Translating gives CSAWDSGSTTF.

J is TRBJ1-5 and V is TRBV7-8, with 8 bases aligning to TRBD1. Germline loops: CDR1 SGHVS, CDR2 FQNEAQ. CDR3 length: 16 residues. The V gene end was trimmed by 4 bases and the J gene end by 6 bases; junction bases not matched to a gene: 11. CDR3 DNA: TGTGCCAGCAGCTCGCGCAGGGGGCCTCAATTTCAGCCCCAGCATTTT. Translating it yields CASSSRRGPQFQPQHF.

The genes are TRBV15 and TRBJ1-2, with D maybe TRBD1 (5 bases). V lost 0 bases, J lost 7 bases, and 12 bases lay in between. The CDR3 extends over 14 amino acids. Germline CDR1 and CDR2: LNHNV and YYDKDF (reference sequence). CDR3 sequence reads: CATSRDQGWAGYTF. The CDR3 region has the DNA TGTGCCACCAGCAGAGATCAGGGTTGGGCTGGCTACACCTTC.

The chain carries TRBV28 and TRBJ1-2; the D gene is possibly TRBD1 (6 bases). The germline gives CDR1 MDHEN, CDR2 SYDVKM. The CDR3 is 15 amino acids. The ends were cut back, 2 bases at V and 2 bases at J, with 12 bases in the middle. The CDR3 reads CASSLHSTGNYGYTF. The CDR3 nucleotides read TGTGCCAGCAGTTTACACTCAACAGGGAACTATGGCTACACCTTC.

V usage is TRBV4-2 and J usage is TRBJ1-1; no reliable D call. The ends were cut back, 0 bases at V and 6 bases at J, with 11 bases in the middle. The germline V gene has CDR1 LGHNA and CDR2 YNFKEQ. This CDR3 is built from 14 residues. CDR3 sequence: CASSQDRKRAEAFF. Here the CDR3 DNA reads TGTGCCAGCAGCCAAGATCGAAAGAGGGCTGAAGCTTTCTTT.

V usage is TRBV7-2 and J usage is TRBJ2-5; TRBD2 matches 8 bases. V was pared by 0 bases and J by 3 bases, with 6 bases of the junction left unmatched. The CDR3 contains 16 residues. Germline loops: CDR1 SGHTA, CDR2 FQGNSA. DNA for the CDR3: TGTGCCAGCAGCTTAGCGCTGGGAGCGGGGGAAGAGACCCAGTACTTC. Translated, it gives CASSLALGAGEETQYF.

The V and J genes are TRBV18 and TRBJ2-7, with 7 bases lining up with TRBD1. Germline V CDR1 and CDR2: KGHSH, LQKENI. V was pared by 4 bases and J by 2 bases, with 8 bases of the junction left unmatched. The CDR3 runs to 15 residues. CDR3: CASSQPGTDTYEQYF. The CDR3, as DNA: TGTGCCAGCTCACAACCCGGGACAGATACCTACGAGCAGTACTTC. Full variable domain (missing parts from reference TRBV18 and TRBJ2-7): NAGVMQNPRHLVRRRGQEARLRCSPMKGHSHVYWYRQLPEEGLKFMVYLQKENIIDESGMPKERFSAEFPKEGPSILRIQQVVRGDSAAYFCASSQPGTDTYEQYFGPGTRLTVT.

V and J are TRBV5-1 and TRBJ1-2, with D hard to call. V gave up 0 bases and J gave up 2 bases, with 11 bases separating them. CDR1 and CDR2 (germline): SGHRS, YFSETQ. The CDR3 contains 15 residues. The DNA of the CDR3 is TGCGCCAGCAGCTTGGATGCGGGCAGAAACTATGGCTACACCTTC. It specifies CASSLDAGRNYGYTF.

This chain joins TRBV5-1 and TRBJ1-2, with D unclear. CDR3 length: 17 amino acids. Deletions cut 0 bases from V and 0 bases from J, with 15 bases between. Germline V gene sequence: CDR1 SGHRS, CDR2 YFSETQ. The CDR3 region is CASSLAGRHSTNYGYTF. The CDR3 DNA follows: TGCGCCAGCAGCTTGGCCGGAAGACACTCAACTAACTATGGCTACACCTTC. Full variable domain (outside the CDR3, taken from reference TRBV5-1 and TRBJ1-2): KAGVTQTPRYLIKTRGQQVTLSCSPISGHRSVSWYQQTPGQGLQFLFEYFSETQRNKGNFPGRFSGRQFSNSRSEMNVSTLELGDSALYLCASSLAGRHSTNYGYTFGSGTRLTVV.

V usage is TRBV9 and J usage is TRBJ1-2; 7 nucleotides agree with TRBD1. Germline values: CDR1 SGDLS, CDR2 YYNGEE. The V gene end was trimmed by 3 bases and the J gene end by 0 bases; junction bases not matched to a gene: 14. The CDR3 has 18 amino acids. CDR3 protein: CASSGDGQGDLSNYGYTF. CDR3 in DNA: TGTGCCAGCAGCGGGGACGGGCAGGGGGATCTCTCTAACTATGGCTACACCTTC. Filled out from reference TRBV9 and TRBJ1-2, the complete variable domain reads DSGVTQTPKHLITATGQRVTLRCSPRSGDLSVYWYQQSLDQGLQFLIQYYNGEERAKGNILERFSAQQFPDLHSELNLSSLELGDSALYFCASSGDGQGDLSNYGYTFGSGTRLTVV.

To note about this clone: An end of the junction does not agree with germline; a read error may underlie this. The genes are TRBV3-1 (or the pseudogene TRBV3-2) and TRBJ2-7; 7 bases match TRBD2. The CDR3 loop spans 12 amino acids. Germline V lookup: CDR1 LGHDT, CDR2 YNNKEL (reference sequence). Here the CDR3 DNA reads TGTGCCAGCAGCCAAGCCCTAGCGGACTTCTCCTTC. It yields the protein CASSQALADFSF.

The J gene is TRBJ1-1, the V gene TRBV25-1, with D possibly TRBD1 on 6 matching bases. V was trimmed by 6 bases and J by 1 base, leaving 15 bases between them. Germline CDR1 MGHDK, CDR2 SYGVNS. This CDR3 is 15 amino acids long. For the CDR3, the DNA is TGTGCCAGCAGGGCACAAACAGGGTCGAACACTGAAGCTTTCTTT. This sequence encodes CASRAQTGSNTEAFF. Full variable domain (rest looked up from reference TRBV25-1 and TRBJ1-1): EADIYQTPRYLVIGTGKKITLECSQTMGHDKMYWYQQDPGMELHLIHYSYGVNSTEKGDLSSESTVSRIRTEHFPLTLESARPSHTSQYLCASRAQTGSNTEAFFGQGTRLTVV.

This rearrangement joins TRBV9 to TRBJ1-1, with a weak D call TRBD1 (5 bases). Germline V gene sequence: CDR1 SGDLS, CDR2 YYNGEE. This CDR3 contains 15 residues. V lost 0 bases and J 6 bases, leaving 15 bases between the germline ends. The DNA of the CDR3 is TGTGCCAGCAGCGTAGCGGGCAGGGCGAAGGCTGAAGCTTTCTTT. This codes for CASSVAGRAKAEAFF.

The sample holds one count of this clone. In nucleotides, the CDR3 is TGTGCCAGCAGCTTATCGGGGGACGCCGGGGAGCTGTTTTTT. Residues: CASSLSGDAGELFF. The chain carries TRBV7-9 and TRBJ2-2; D may be TRBD2 (6 bases). CDR1 is SEHNR and CDR2 is FQNEAQ in the germline V gene (reference sequence). Trimming shortened V by 2 bases and J by 6 bases, and 10 bases separated the two germline ends. This CDR3 has 14 amino acids.

The rearrangement joins TRBV4-1 to TRBJ1-5; D gene ambiguous. The V and J ends lost 4 bases and 9 bases respectively, with 22 bases between them. There are 16 residues in the CDR3. From germline, CDR1 is MGHRA and CDR2 YSYEKL. CDR3 DNA sequence: TGCGCCAGCAGCCGGATCGTGACGGGGAGTTTGGGGCCCCAGCATTTT. This translates into CASSRIVTGSLGPQHF.

The gene calls are TRBV3-1 (or the pseudogene TRBV3-2) and TRBJ1-2; 9 positions agree with TRBD1. This CDR3 is 14 amino acids long. V shed 4 bases and J 6 bases; nucleotides not matched to a gene: 6. Germline V gives CDR1 LGHDT, CDR2 YNNKEL (reference sequence). The CDR3 here is CASSLSGQGHGYTF. The CDR3 bases are TGTGCCAGCAGCCTGTCGGGACAGGGTCATGGCTACACCTTC.

The chain joins TRBV5-1 to TRBJ2-6; TRBD2 is a possible D gene (5 bases). Germline V gene sequence: CDR1 SGHRS, CDR2 YFSETQ. V lost 0 bases and J lost 6, with 16 bases in between. The CDR3 covers 17 residues. This CDR3 reads CASSLDRERVMANVLTF. CDR3 DNA: TGCGCCAGCAGCTTGGATCGGGAAAGGGTTATGGCCAACGTCCTGACTTTC.

The J gene is TRBJ2-5, the V gene TRBV5-8; 7 bases line up with TRBD1. Germline V gene data show CDR1 as SGHTS and CDR2 as YDEGEE. Unmatched junction bases numbered 2, after V lost 0 bases and J lost 0 bases. The CDR3 runs 15 residues. CDR3 bases: TGTGCCAGCAGCTTGGAAGGGGGCAACCAAGAGACCCAGTACTTC. Encoded protein: CASSLEGGNQETQYF.

V and J are TRBV24-1 and TRBJ2-1, with TRBD2 matching over 8 bases. Germline values: CDR1 KGHDR, CDR2 SFDVKD. Trimming at V came to 5 bases and at J to 9 bases, leaving 5 bases not matched to a gene. The CDR3 covers 13 residues. The CDR3 loop is CATSARGGLEQFF. CDR3 DNA: TGTGCCACCAGTGCCCGGGGGGGTCTTGAGCAGTTCTTC.

The genes are TRBV30 and TRBJ1-1, with D maybe TRBD1 (5 bases). The germline gives CDR1 GTSNPN, CDR2 SVGIG (reference sequence). The CDR3 contains 13 residues. V was pared by 3 bases and J by 4 bases, with 12 bases between. This CDR3 is CAWRRGRLTEAFF. The DNA of the CDR3 is TGTGCCTGGAGAAGGGGCCGACTCACTGAAGCTTTCTTT.

The J gene is TRBJ1-4, the V gene TRBV3-1 (or the pseudogene TRBV3-2), with no clear D. The length of the CDR3 is 15 residues. The V gene's germline CDR1 is LGHDT and CDR2 YNNKEL (reference sequence). The V and J ends lost 3 bases and 14 bases respectively, with 22 bases between them. The CDR3 coding sequence is TGTGCCAGCAGCCATCAGCCAGCAACGGGGATCGGGCTGTTTTTT. Translating it yields CASSHQPATGIGLFF.

The chain links TRBV3-1 (or the pseudogene TRBV3-2) to TRBJ1-1, with a tentative D call TRBD1 (5 bases). The CDR3 runs 14 residues. Trimming took off 0 bases at V and 8 bases at J, with 13 bases between the two ends. CDR1 LGHDT and CDR2 YNNKEL come from the germline V gene (reference sequence). The CDR3 DNA reads TGTGCCAGCAGCCAAGAGGTCAGGGCGGGAGAAGCTTTCTTT. Residues: CASSQEVRAGEAFF.

This chain connects TRBV7-9 to TRBJ2-1; 10 nucleotides agree with TRBD2. Trimming removed 2 bases from V and 9 bases from J; junction bases left unmatched: 7. The CDR3 consists of 15 residues. In germline, CDR1 is SEHNR, CDR2 FQNEAQ (reference sequence). The CDR3 region is CASSLQAGGLVEQFF. The CDR3 coding sequence is TGTGCCAGCAGCTTACAAGCGGGGGGGCTGGTTGAGCAGTTCTTC.

The CDR3 sequence: CASSLGLSGGYNEQFF. The CDR3, as DNA: TGTGCCAGCAGCTTGGGTTTGAGCGGGGGGTACAATGAGCAGTTCTTC. The chain employs TRBV5-6 and TRBJ2-1, with 9 positions matching TRBD2. V gave up 0 bases and J gave up 4 bases; unmatched junction bases: 5. This CDR3 region has 16 residues. In germline, CDR1 is SGHDT, CDR2 YYEEEE.

The rearrangement links TRBV6-4 to TRBJ2-2, with TRBD1 matching over 7 bases. CDR1 and CDR2 from the germline V gene are MRHNA and SNTAGT. With V trimmed by 1 base and J by 7 bases, 15 bases remained unmatched. CDR3 size: 18 residues. DNA of the CDR3: TGTGCCAGCAGTGACTTTCTAAGGGGGCGCGATCGTGGCGGGGAGCTGTTTTTT. Translated: CASSDFLRGRDRGGELFF.

This sequence joins TRBV7-8 and TRBJ2-5, with a tentative D call TRBD1 (5 bases). The CDR3 length is 12 residues. Trimming left V 3 bases short and J 5 bases short, with 7 bases between. Germline assignment: CDR1 SGHVS and CDR2 FQNEAQ. CDR3 nucleotides: TGTGCCAGCAGCTTGTACAGGGAGACCCAGTACTTC. This sequence encodes CASSLYRETQYF.

The V and J genes are TRBV2 and TRBJ1-2; D is ambiguous. V shed 5 bases and J shed 6 bases, with 16 bases lying between them. This CDR3 has 14 residues. Germline V CDR1 and CDR2: SNHLY, FYNNEI. The chain's CDR3 is CASSPPSRLDGYTF. The CDR3 DNA follows: TGTGCCAGCAGTCCCCCCAGCAGGTTAGATGGCTACACCTTC.

The chain uses TRBV4-2 and TRBJ1-1, with D possibly TRBD1 on 5 matching bases. Germline CDR1 and CDR2: LGHNA and YNFKEQ. The CDR3 has 14 residues. Trimming cost V 0 bases and J 1 base, with 6 bases left between them. The CDR3 DNA reads TGTGCCAGCAGCCAAGAGGGGCGGAACACTGAAGCTTTCTTT. Residues: CASSQEGRNTEAFF.

V and J are TRBV7-6 and TRBJ2-7, with 8 bases aligning to TRBD2. Germline assignment: CDR1 SGHVS and CDR2 FNYEAQ. Trimming cost V 1 base and J 2 bases; bases outside gene matches: 10. The CDR3 is 17 amino acids. The CDR3 sequence is CASSLGARTSSTYEQYF. In DNA form, the CDR3 reads TGTGCCAGCAGCTTAGGAGCACGGACTAGCTCAACCTACGAGCAGTACTTC.

The chain joins TRBV11-2 to TRBJ1-1, with D perhaps TRBD1 (5 bases). The CDR3 has 14 residues. Germline values: CDR1 SGHAT, CDR2 FQNNGV. Trimming took 3 bases from V and 1 from J, leaving 9 bases between them. The CDR3 loop is CASSFHRRNTEAFF. The CDR3 nucleotides are TGTGCCAGCAGCTTCCACAGGAGGAACACTGAAGCTTTCTTT.